This T cell receptor (beta chain) was profiled in a study of T cell repertoires in cytomegalovirus infection. In the study overall: An indication of both CMV infection and matching HLA type came from public TCR beta signatures. Whole-study findings and limits: The study found HLA-C-restricted CMV-specific TCR beta clonotypes dominating the ex vivo response.

The germline V and J ends were trimmed by 6 bases and 5 bases, with 16 bases remaining between them. From germline, CDR1 is MNHEY and CDR2 SMNVEV (reference sequence). The CDR3 spans 14 residues. As to this clonotype: Its antigen is unknown.

TCRdb re-analysed the reads in MiXCR, keeping a single row per CDR3 protein. The table has 310,000 or so distinct CDR3 sequences, around a sixth seen once; the top ten hold about 12%. V and J are TRBV27 and TRBJ2-5, with a tentative D call TRBD2 (5 bases). The TCR was taken from a human donor in good health (CMV status not recorded). Some clones in this sample may be carry-over from other donors' samples. Sequenced material: PBMCs. The CDR3 coding sequence is TGTGCCAGCAGCCCCGAACTAGGGATGGAGACCCAGTACTTC. Translated, it gives CASSPELGMETQYF.